One sample yielded the 10 T cell receptor beta chains listed below, sequenced in a study of regulatory T cells in long-lasting Graves disease. Arm-PCR of CDR3 regions and iRepertoire HTBI primers were the basis on which TCR beta libraries were built. TCRdb itself ran the multiplex PCR reads through MiXCR, one entry per CDR3 protein. Found here are about 220,000 distinct CDR3 sequences, roughly 20% of them singletons; the top ten hold about an eighth. Time point of the sample: newly diagnosed GD, antithyroid drugs for less than 3 months. PBMCs provided the RNA from which the TCR library was made. These same data were also listed under a study on T cells in Graves' hyperthyroidism and ophthalmopathy.

The input for sequencing was peripheral blood mononuclear cells (PBMCs), taken at new diagnosis, from a patient treated with antithyroid drugs. The receptors originated from a woman between 25 and 40 years old with Graves disease.

This rearrangement joins TRBV3-1 to TRBJ2-1; D gene ambiguous. Per the germline V gene, CDR1 is LGHDT and CDR2 is YNNKEL (reference sequence). Trimming took 1 base from V and 10 from J, leaving 5 bases between them. The CDR3 totals 11 residues. CDR3 in amino acids: CASSQAREQFF. The CDR3 DNA reads TGTGCCAGCAGCCAAGCAAGGGAGCAGTTCTTC.

This clonotype was observed many times. This chain links TRBV20-1 with TRBJ1-2; D is undetermined. This CDR3 contains 12 residues. Germline V gene lookup returns CDR1 DFQATT and CDR2 SNEGSKA (reference sequence). V lost 3 bases and J lost 5, with 10 bases in between. CDR3 DNA sequence: TGCAGTGCTAGTAGGATTCCATATGGCTACACCTTC. Its protein is CSASRIPYGYTF.

This clonotype showed up many times. This chain joins TRBV27 and TRBJ2-3; 7 bases map to TRBD1. CDR3 length equals 14 residues. The germline CDR1 and CDR2 sequences are MNHEY and SMNVEV (reference sequence). The ends lost 8 bases at V and 6 bases at J; junction bases unmatched: 11. CDR3 sequence reads: CASGPRGLGDTQYF. DNA of the CDR3: TGTGCCAGCGGGCCAAGGGGGCTTGGGGATACGCAGTATTTT.

This clonotype was seen a handful of times. The chain carries TRBV7-9 and TRBJ2-1, with 13 bases that match TRBD2. J gave up 6 bases and V 1 base, and 12 bases lay outside the gene matches. CDR1 and CDR2 (germline): SEHNR, FQNEAQ (reference sequence). The CDR3 consists of 19 residues. CDR3 region: CASSLGDSPGLAGLNEQFF. CDR3 nucleotide sequence: TGTGCCAGCAGCTTAGGAGATTCACCGGGACTAGCGGGACTCAATGAGCAGTTCTTC.

This chain joins TRBV6-9 and TRBJ2-4, with 9 bases lining up with TRBD2. The CDR3 consists of 15 residues. CDR1 is MNHGY and CDR2 is SVAAGI in the germline V gene. The V gene end was trimmed by 3 bases and the J gene end by 6 bases; junction bases not matched to a gene: 6. CDR3 nucleotide sequence: TGTGCCAGCAGTTACTCACGGACTAGCGCAAACATTCAGTACTTC. Encoded protein: CASSYSRTSANIQYF.

The chain combines TRBV7-6 with TRBJ2-5; 7 positions agree with TRBD2. Per germline, CDR1 SGHVS and CDR2 FNYEAQ. V lost 1 base and J lost 0; bases outside the gene matches: 8. The CDR3 has 17 amino acids. CDR3 coding DNA: TGTGCCAGCAGCTTAGAAGATGGGAGGGGCAACCAAGAGACCCAGTACTTC. The encoded protein is CASSLEDGRGNQETQYF.

Many counts were recorded for this clonotype. The chain links TRBV20-1 to TRBJ1-6, with D maybe TRBD1 (5 bases). Germline values: CDR1 DFQATT, CDR2 SNEGSKA (reference sequence). Trimming left V 0 bases short and J 9 bases short, with 15 bases between. The CDR3 loop spans 15 amino acids. This CDR3 is CSARDHRARGSPLHF. The DNA for the CDR3 is TGCAGTGCTAGAGATCACCGGGCTAGGGGTTCACCCCTCCACTTT.

The DNA for the CDR3 is TGTGCCAGCAGCCAAGATCGACCCCGGGACTCGGCCTTGGCTGAGCAGTTCTTC. This gives the protein CASSQDRPRDSALAEQFF. The chain employs TRBV3-1 and TRBJ2-1; D perhaps matches TRBD2 (6 bases). The CDR3 contains 18 residues. The V end was cut by 0 bases, the J end by 9 bases, with 24 bases between. Germline V gives CDR1 LGHDT, CDR2 YNNKEL (reference sequence).

The V and J genes are TRBV19 and TRBJ2-1, with TRBD2 matching 8 bases. Germline assignment: CDR1 LNHDA and CDR2 SQIVND (reference sequence). CDR3 length: 21 residues. V dropped 2 bases and J dropped 2; count of bases not matched to a gene: 20. The CDR3 DNA sequence: TGTGCCAGTAGTATACGCCCGCTATTAGCGGGAAGTCCCAGCACCTACAATGAGCAGTTCTTC. Amino acid sequence: CASSIRPLLAGSPSTYNEQFF.

Comments on this clonotype: No conserved phenylalanine or tryptophan ends this CDR3, so it is likely a read error. J is TRBJ2-5 and V is TRBV18, with D possibly being TRBD2 (5 bases). CDR3 size: 12 residues. V was cut by 3 bases and J by 8 bases, with 10 bases left in between. Germline CDR1 reads KGHSH; CDR2 reads LQKENI. CDR3 amino acids: CASSPDRDTQYC. The CDR3 DNA reads TGTGCCAGCTCACCTGACCGGGATACCCAGTACTGC.